One T cell receptor beta chain is described in this entry. This entry belongs to a study of technical replicates of blood from several donors. CDR1 MGHRA and CDR2 YSYEKL come from the germline V gene. The J segment lost 0 bases and the V segment lost 1 base, leaving 6 bases of the junction unmatched. The CDR3 sequence is 19 residues long. TCRdb keeps only in-frame clones here, not all; method: immunoSEQ multiplex PCR. The data show fewer than 90,000 clones, around 93% seen once. The rearrangement links TRBV4-1 to TRBJ2-4; 13 nucleotides align to TRBD2. Sample: T cells isolated from PBMCs. This receptor was identified in a human donor in good health. Here the CDR3 DNA reads TGCGCCAGCAGCCAAGTTCGACTAGCGGGGGGTACAGCCAAAAACATTCAGTACTTC. As protein: CASSQVRLAGGTAKNIQYF.